These 23 T cell receptor beta chains were sequenced from one sample in a study of T cell responses to AZD1222 COVID-19 vaccine. The repertoire was sequenced with immunoSEQ multiplex PCR; TCRdb's copy has only in-frame clones and lacks some. The sample holds tens of thousands of clones; approximately 89% are singletons and the top ten take around 30%. Source: peripheral blood, taken 28 days after the second AZD1222 dose. The receptors originated from an adult who received the AZD1222 COVID-19 vaccine.

This sequence joins TRBV19 and TRBJ2-7; tentatively, D is TRBD2 (5 bases). The CDR3 sequence is 17 residues long. Germline values: CDR1 LNHDA, CDR2 SQIVND (reference sequence). Trimming took off 3 bases at V and 6 bases at J, with 24 bases between the two ends. DNA of the CDR3: TGTGCCAGTAGTATCGGAGGACCCACACTCCTCCGGGGCGAGCAGTACTTC. Its protein is CASSIGGPTLLRGEQYF.

The CDR3: CASSQIAGGAYNEQFF. DNA for the CDR3: TGTGCCAGCAGCCAAATAGCGGGAGGGGCCTACAATGAGCAGTTCTTC. This sequence joins TRBV4-2 and TRBJ2-1, with 11 bases identical to TRBD2. J lost 2 bases, V lost 2 bases, and 2 bases had no gene match. This CDR3 is built from 16 residues. Germline V gene lookup returns CDR1 LGHNA and CDR2 YNFKEQ.

The rearrangement joins TRBV7-2 to TRBJ2-5, with 8 bases fitting TRBD2. The CDR3 is 14 residues long. The germline gives CDR1 SGHTA, CDR2 FQGNSA. Trimming took 4 bases from V and 5 from J; bases not matched to a gene: 6. CDR3 protein: CASSSSGSRETQYF. CDR3 in DNA: TGTGCCAGCAGCTCCAGCGGGAGCAGGGAGACCCAGTACTTC. Supplemented by reference TRBV7-2 and TRBJ2-5, the full variable domain reads GAGVSQSPSNKVTEKGKDVELRCDPISGHTALYWYRQSLGQGLEFLIYFQGNSAPDKSGLPSDRFSAERTGGSVSTLTIQRTQQEDSAVYLCASSSSGSRETQYFGPGTRLLVL.

The chain employs TRBV9 and TRBJ2-3, with D tentatively TRBD2 (5 bases). Trimming removed 1 base at V and 8 bases at J, with 23 bases between. This CDR3 spans 17 amino acids. Germline V gene lookup returns CDR1 SGDLS and CDR2 YYNGEE. CDR3 nucleotide sequence: TGTGCCAGCAGCGTACCCAAATCTAGCCCCGATAGTGGTACGCAGTATTTT. Its protein product is CASSVPKSSPDSGTQYF.

The CDR3 DNA reads as TGTGCCAGCAGTGAATCAGAGACACTCCAATATGGCGCAGATACGCAGTATTTT. Protein: CASSESETLQYGADTQYF. This chain connects TRBV6-1 to TRBJ2-3; D not resolved. Trimming left V 2 bases short and J 4 bases short, with 22 bases between. This CDR3 contains 18 residues. Germline CDR1 is MNHNS and CDR2 is SASEGT.

V gene TRBV6-2 or TRBV6-3 combines with J gene TRBJ2-7; D gene uncertain. Germline-derived CDR1 and CDR2 are MNHEY and SVGEGT. The CDR3 is 13 residues long. Trimming removed 7 bases at V and 0 bases at J, with 10 bases between. The CDR3 DNA follows: TGTGCCAGCACCCCGGGTAGCTCCTACGAGCAGTACTTC. It specifies CASTPGSSYEQYF.

This chain links TRBV28 with TRBJ2-1, with D perhaps matching TRBD1 (6 bases). The V end was cut by 10 bases, the J end by 7 bases, with 17 bases between. CDR3 length equals 13 residues. The germline V gene encodes CDR1 MDHEN and CDR2 SYDVKM. The CDR3 sequence: CATIATGSNEQFF. CDR3 sequence (DNA): TGTGCCACCATCGCTACAGGGTCTAATGAGCAGTTCTTC.

The chain combines TRBV2 with TRBJ1-3, with D possibly matching TRBD1 (5 bases). The V gene lost 6 bases and the J gene lost 3 bases, with 9 bases spanning the gap. The CDR3 sequence is 13 residues long. Germline CDR1 and CDR2: SNHLY and FYNNEI. The CDR3 is CASSGTGGNTIYF. The CDR3 coding sequence is TGTGCCAGCAGCGGGACGGGTGGAAACACCATATATTTT.

The chain has TRBV5-1 and TRBJ2-5, with D perhaps matching TRBD1 or TRBD2 (7 bases each). This CDR3 is 14 amino acids long. V was cut by 5 bases and J by 3 bases, with 14 bases left in between. Germline CDR1 and CDR2: SGHRS and YFSETQ. The CDR3 reads CASSIQGREETQYF. CDR3 bases: TGCGCCAGCAGTATACAGGGGAGGGAAGAGACCCAGTACTTC.

V and J are TRBV30 and TRBJ2-4; D remains unclear. Germline CDR1 GTSNPN, CDR2 SVGIG (reference sequence). Between the trimmed V and J ends, which lost 0 bases and 0 bases, there was a span of 12 bases. This CDR3 region has 16 residues. The CDR3 sequence is CAWSVLKDLAKNIQYF. CDR3 sequence (DNA): TGTGCCTGGAGTGTACTTAAGGATCTAGCCAAAAACATTCAGTACTTC.

V is TRBV28 and J is TRBJ1-2; TRBD1 matches 12 bases. The CDR3 spans 14 residues. Per germline, CDR1 MDHEN and CDR2 SYDVKM. J gave up 2 bases and V 6 bases, and 1 base lay outside the gene matches. The CDR3 region has the DNA TGTGCCAGCAGGGGGACAGGGGGCAACTATGGCTACACCTTC. Amino acid sequence: CASRGTGGNYGYTF.

About this clone itself: An end of the junction differs from the germline gene, which may be a read error. The V gene is TRBV3-1 (or the pseudogene TRBV3-2), the J gene TRBJ2-3; 8 nucleotides match TRBD2. This CDR3 spans 15 amino acids. CDR1 LGHDT and CDR2 YNNKEL come from the germline V gene (reference sequence). The CDR3 DNA sequence: TGTGCCAGCAGACAAGCGGGAGTGGGGTGGGGAACGCAGTATTTT. It translates to CASRQAGVGWGTQYF.

CDR3 sequence: CASSLSGIGRGYTF. The CDR3 nucleotides are TGTGCCAGCAGTTTATCCGGCATAGGCCGGGGCTACACCTTC. The rearrangement links TRBV28 to TRBJ1-2; D is unresolved. V was trimmed by 1 base and J by 8 bases, leaving 14 bases between them. The germline V gene has CDR1 MDHEN and CDR2 SYDVKM. CDR3 length: 14 residues.

V usage is TRBV6-1 and J usage is TRBJ2-7, with 8 bases aligning to TRBD1. Germline CDR1 MNHNS, CDR2 SASEGT. The CDR3 loop spans 14 amino acids. The J segment lost 3 bases and the V segment lost 2 bases, leaving 3 bases of the junction unmatched. The DNA for the CDR3 is TGTGCCAGCAGTGAACCGGGACAGGTCTACGAGCAGTACTTC. Amino acids: CASSEPGQVYEQYF.

The gene calls are TRBV11-1 and TRBJ2-1; possible D gene TRBD1, 5 bases. The germline V gene has CDR1 SGHAT and CDR2 FQDESV (reference sequence). V lost 7 bases to trimming and J lost 0 bases, with 16 bases between them. The CDR3 is 16 amino acids. CDR3 residues: CASTAGPQSSYNEQFF. CDR3 sequence (DNA): TGTGCCAGCACCGCAGGGCCCCAAAGCTCCTACAATGAGCAGTTCTTC.

V gene TRBV5-1 combines with J gene TRBJ2-5, with a weak D call TRBD2 (6 bases). Germline V lookup: CDR1 SGHRS, CDR2 YFSETQ. The CDR3 has 14 residues. Between the trimmed V and J ends, which lost 1 base and 5 bases, there was a span of 12 bases. Written as DNA, the CDR3 is TGCGCCAGCAGCTTGAGCACGGGAGAGGAGACCCAGTACTTC. The encoded protein is CASSLSTGEETQYF.

The chain employs TRBV7-9 and TRBJ1-5, with unresolved D. Germline loops: CDR1 SEHNR, CDR2 FQNEAQ (reference sequence). V lost 1 base and J 2 bases, leaving 3 bases between the germline ends. The CDR3 extends over 13 amino acids. The CDR3 loop is CASSLVGNQPQHF. The CDR3 bases are TGTGCCAGCAGCTTAGTGGGCAATCAGCCCCAGCATTTT. Together with reference TRBV7-9 and TRBJ1-5, the CDR3 gives the full variable domain: DTGVSQNPRHKITKRGQNVTFRCDPISEHNRLYWYRQTLGQGPEFLTYFQNEAQLEKSRLLSDRFSAERPKGSFSTLEIQRTEQGDSAMYLCASSLVGNQPQHFGDGTRLSIL.

This clone was seen only once. CDR3 in DNA: TGCGCCAGCAGTCAATCTTCCGGGACTAGCGGGGACTACAATGAGCAGTTCTTC. It codes for CASSQSSGTSGDYNEQFF. The chain joins TRBV23-1 to TRBJ2-1; the match to TRBD2 covers 13 bases. TRBV23-1 is an ORF for which the function is uncertain. The junction had 5 bases not matched to a gene; V was cut back by 0 bases and J by 3 bases. The CDR3 consists of 18 residues.

This chain's CDR3 is CASSVLREGGEKLFF. In DNA, the CDR3 is TGTGCCAGCAGTGTTTTGCGGGAGGGCGGCGAAAAACTGTTTTTT. The chain combines TRBV2 with TRBJ1-4; D not resolved. The CDR3 sequence is 15 residues long. Per germline, CDR1 SNHLY and CDR2 FYNNEI. Trimming pared 4 bases from V and 8 bases from J, leaving 17 bases between.

The rearrangement joins TRBV5-4 to TRBJ1-3, with D perhaps matching TRBD1 (5 bases). Germline V gene data show CDR1 as SGHNT and CDR2 as YYREEE (reference sequence). The CDR3 totals 18 residues. V was cut by 4 bases and J by 0 bases, with 20 bases left in between. CDR3 amino acids: CASSPGGGPLHSGNTIYF. The CDR3 region has the DNA TGTGCCAGCAGCCCCGGGGGTGGCCCACTCCACTCTGGAAACACCATATATTTT.

This clone was detected once. The chain combines TRBV6-2 or TRBV6-3 with TRBJ2-1; 10 bases are shared with TRBD2. Trimming at V came to 2 bases and at J to 6 bases, leaving 16 bases not matched to a gene. The CDR3 runs to 19 residues. Germline-derived CDR1 and CDR2 are MNHEY and SVGEGT. CDR3 DNA sequence: TGTGCCAGCAGTTACCCCCTATTGCTAGCGGGAGAAAATTTCAATGAGCAGTTCTTC. Encoded protein: CASSYPLLLAGENFNEQFF.

J is TRBJ1-2 and V is TRBV6-5; 8 nucleotides agree with TRBD1. This CDR3 spans 14 amino acids. The V segment lost 0 bases and the J segment 8 bases; nucleotides outside the gene matches: 5. Looked up from germline, CDR1 is MNHEY and CDR2 is SVGAGI. The CDR3 nucleotides read TGTGCCAGCAGTTACTCAGCCAGGGGGCGCGGCTACACCTTC. This codes for CASSYSARGRGYTF.

In its sample, this clone was seen once. This chain connects TRBV6-2 or TRBV6-3 to TRBJ1-1; 7 nucleotides match TRBD1. CDR1 and CDR2 (germline): MNHEY, SVGEGT. The CDR3 is made up of 13 amino acids. V lost 4 bases to trimming and J lost 3 bases; unmatched junction nucleotides: 2. DNA for the CDR3: TGTGCCAGCAGTTCAGGGGGGTACACTGAAGCTTTCTTT. It translates to CASSSGGYTEAFF.